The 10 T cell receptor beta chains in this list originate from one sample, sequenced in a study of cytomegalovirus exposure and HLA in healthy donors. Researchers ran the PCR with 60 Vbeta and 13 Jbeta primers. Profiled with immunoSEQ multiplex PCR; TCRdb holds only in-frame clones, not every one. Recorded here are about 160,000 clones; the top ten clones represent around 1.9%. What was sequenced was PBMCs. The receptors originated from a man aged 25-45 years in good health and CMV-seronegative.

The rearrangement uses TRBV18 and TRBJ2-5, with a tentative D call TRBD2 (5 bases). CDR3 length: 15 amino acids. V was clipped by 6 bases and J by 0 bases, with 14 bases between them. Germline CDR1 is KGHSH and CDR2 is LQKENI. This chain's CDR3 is CASSLLRGHQETQYF. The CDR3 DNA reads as TGTGCCAGCTCCCTACTCCGGGGTCACCAAGAGACCCAGTACTTC.

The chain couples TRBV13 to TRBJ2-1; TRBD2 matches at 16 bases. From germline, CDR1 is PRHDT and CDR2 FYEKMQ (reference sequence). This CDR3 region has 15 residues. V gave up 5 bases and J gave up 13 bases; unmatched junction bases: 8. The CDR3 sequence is CASSTGLAGGLGQFF. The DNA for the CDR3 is TGTGCCAGCAGCACGGGACTAGCGGGAGGGCTGGGACAGTTCTTC.

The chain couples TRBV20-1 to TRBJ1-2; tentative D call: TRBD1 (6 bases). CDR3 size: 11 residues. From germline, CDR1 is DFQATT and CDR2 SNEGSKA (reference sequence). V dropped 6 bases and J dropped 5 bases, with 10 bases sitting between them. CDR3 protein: CSAHTGYGYTF. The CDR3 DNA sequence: TGCAGTGCGCACACAGGGTATGGCTACACCTTC.

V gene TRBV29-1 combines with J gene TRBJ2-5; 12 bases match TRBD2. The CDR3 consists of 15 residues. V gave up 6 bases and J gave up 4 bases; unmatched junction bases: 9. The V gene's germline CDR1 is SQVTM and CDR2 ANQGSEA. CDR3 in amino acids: CSVRLAGAGGETQYF. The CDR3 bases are TGCAGCGTGCGACTAGCGGGAGCGGGTGGAGAGACCCAGTACTTC.

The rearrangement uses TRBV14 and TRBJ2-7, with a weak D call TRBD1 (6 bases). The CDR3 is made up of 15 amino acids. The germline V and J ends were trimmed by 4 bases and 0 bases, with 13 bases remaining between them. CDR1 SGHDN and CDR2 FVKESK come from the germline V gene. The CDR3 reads CASSPYGQSSYEQYF. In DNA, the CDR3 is TGTGCCAGCAGCCCCTATGGACAGAGCTCCTACGAGCAGTACTTC.

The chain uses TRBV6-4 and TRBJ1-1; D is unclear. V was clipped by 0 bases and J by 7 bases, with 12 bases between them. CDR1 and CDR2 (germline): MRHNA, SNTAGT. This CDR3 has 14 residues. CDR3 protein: CASSDSGNDGEAFF. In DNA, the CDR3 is TGTGCCAGCAGTGACTCGGGCAACGATGGTGAAGCTTTCTTT.

In DNA, the CDR3 is TGCGCCAGCACCGATGGGACTTCCTACGAGCAGTACTTC. Residues: CASTDGTSYEQYF. The chain is built from TRBV10-2 and TRBJ2-7, with D tentatively TRBD2 (6 bases). Germline lookup yields CDR1 WSHSY and CDR2 SAAADI. The CDR3 length is 13 residues. The V and J ends lost 7 bases and 1 base respectively, with 11 bases between them.

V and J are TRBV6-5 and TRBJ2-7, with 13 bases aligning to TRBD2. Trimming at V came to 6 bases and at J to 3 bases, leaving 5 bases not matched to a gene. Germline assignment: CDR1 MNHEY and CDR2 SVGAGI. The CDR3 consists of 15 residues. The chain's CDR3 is CASRDGLAGVYEQYF. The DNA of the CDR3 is TGTGCCAGCAGAGACGGACTAGCGGGAGTCTACGAGCAGTACTTC.

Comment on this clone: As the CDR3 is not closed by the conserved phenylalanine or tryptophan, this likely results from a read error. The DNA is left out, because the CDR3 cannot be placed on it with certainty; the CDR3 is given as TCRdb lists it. Here the CDR3 reads CASTPGGTSGRE. The chain couples TRBV21-1 to TRBJ2-3; TRBD2 is the table's D call and was not checked against the DNA. TRBV21-1 corresponds to a pseudogene. The CDR3 adds up to 12 amino acids, both ends counted.

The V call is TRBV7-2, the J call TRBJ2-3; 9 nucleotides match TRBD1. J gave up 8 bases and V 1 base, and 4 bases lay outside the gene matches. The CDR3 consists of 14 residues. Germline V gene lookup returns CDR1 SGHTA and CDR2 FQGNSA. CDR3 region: CASSLDRGQGTQYF. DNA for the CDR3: TGTGCCAGCAGCTTAGACAGGGGGCAAGGTACGCAGTATTTT.